The next 5 T cell receptor beta chains were all read from a single sample in a study of regulatory T cells in long-lasting Graves disease (dated by TCRdb to the early 2020s). Receptor libraries were prepared by multiplex PCR. The run used an Illumina HiSeq 4000. iRepertoire HTBI primers and Arm-PCR amplification of CDR3 regions were used to construct TCR beta libraries. TCRdb passed the public sequencing reads through fastp at Q25 and MiXCR, retaining productive beta sequences. Identical CDR3 protein sequences are pooled into one entry, listed with their most common genes and DNA. Recorded for this sample are over 350,000 distinct CDR3 sequences; around 20% of them occurred a single time. Clones ranked in the top ten supply less than 25% of the sample. The time point label here, explained by the study, means: persistent/refractory GD, antithyroid drugs over 5 years with positive TRAb. RNA was extracted from PBMCs in TRIzol for both TCR sequencing and RNA sequencing.

This specimen was peripheral blood mononuclear cells (PBMCs), taken when the disease was refractory, from a patient treated with antithyroid drugs. These receptors came from a female donor with Graves disease.

This clonotype came up a few times. The V gene is TRBV10-2, the J gene TRBJ1-5, with unresolved D. Trimming removed 0 bases from V and 3 bases from J, with 15 bases in between. Per germline, CDR1 WSHSY and CDR2 SAAADI. The CDR3 covers 17 residues. CDR3 region: CASSESGPASFNQPQHF. The CDR3 bases are TGCGCCAGCAGTGAGTCGGGCCCAGCCAGCTTCAATCAGCCCCAGCATTTT.

This clonotype was counted many times. This chain connects TRBV3-1 to TRBJ2-7; D remains ambiguous. This CDR3 has 14 residues. V lost 1 base to trimming and J lost 2 bases, with 9 bases between them. CDR1 LGHDT and CDR2 YNNKEL come from the germline V gene (reference sequence). CDR3 protein: CASSQGAAAYEQYF. The DNA of the CDR3 is TGTGCCAGCAGCCAAGGAGCTGCCGCCTACGAGCAGTACTTC.

CDR3 nucleotide sequence: TGCAGTGCAACTAGCGGGAAGAGGGACTACGAGCAGTACTTC. As protein: CSATSGKRDYEQYF. V and J are TRBV20-1 and TRBJ2-7, with 10 bases aligning to TRBD2. Per germline, CDR1 DFQATT and CDR2 SNEGSKA (reference sequence). CDR3 length equals 14 residues. The trim removed 6 bases at V and 3 bases at J, leaving 8 bases unmatched.

This clonotype was observed many times. The chain uses TRBV30 and TRBJ1-1; D not certain. CDR3 size: 13 residues. The germline CDR1 and CDR2 sequences are GTSNPN and SVGIG (reference sequence). Trimming pared 3 bases from V and 1 base from J, leaving 9 bases between. CDR3 region: CAWRLTANTEAFF. The CDR3 region has the DNA TGTGCCTGGAGACTGACGGCGAACACTGAAGCTTTCTTT.

This chain joins TRBV19 and TRBJ2-7; D possibly corresponds to TRBD2 (6 bases). The CDR3 totals 14 residues. V was cut by 8 bases and J by 4 bases, with 18 bases left in between. Looked up from germline, CDR1 is LNHDA and CDR2 is SQIVND (reference sequence). The CDR3 DNA reads as TGTGCCAGTGGTGCAGCGGGCCCCGTTTACGAGCAGTACTTC. Amino acid sequence: CASGAAGPVYEQYF.